The 14 T cell receptor beta chains below all came from one sample that was sequenced in a study of cytomegalovirus exposure and HLA in healthy donors. 13 Jbeta primers and 60 Vbeta primers were used for the PCR. Data came from immunoSEQ multiplex PCR; TCRdb stores just in-frame clones and leaves some out. Of some 80,000 clones listed, approximately 80% are singletons. The sequenced sample consisted of PBMCs. These receptors were collected from a man in his forties in good health and CMV-seronegative.

J is TRBJ2-3 and V is TRBV5-5, with D possibly being TRBD2 (6 bases). This CDR3 is built from 15 residues. The ends were cut back, 1 base at V and 2 bases at J, with 11 bases in the middle. CDR1 SGHKS and CDR2 YYEKEE come from the germline V gene (reference sequence). In DNA form, the CDR3 reads TGTGCCAGCAGCTTGCCGTCGGGGGTCACAGATACGCAGTATTTT. Its translation: CASSLPSGVTDTQYF. The whole variable domain, remainder taken from reference TRBV5-5 and TRBJ2-3, is DAGVTQSPTHLIKTRGQQVTLRCSPISGHKSVSWYQQVLGQGPQFIFQYYEKEERGRGNFPDRFSARQFPNYSSELNVNALLLGDSALYLCASSLPSGVTDTQYFGPGTRLTVL.

The chain couples TRBV7-6 to TRBJ2-1; D is ambiguous. Trimming pared 5 bases from V and 4 bases from J, leaving 18 bases between. The V gene's germline CDR1 is SGHVS and CDR2 FNYEAQ. This CDR3 region has 16 residues. This chain's CDR3 is CASSRSTFPIYNEQFF. DNA for the CDR3: TGTGCCAGCAGCAGATCTACCTTCCCCATATACAATGAGCAGTTCTTC. Using reference TRBV7-6 and TRBJ2-1 for the parts outside the CDR3, the full variable domain is GAGVSQSPRYKVTKRGQDVALRCDPISGHVSLYWYRQALGQGPEFLTYFNYEAQQDKSGLPNDRFSAERPEGSISTLTIQRTEQRDSAMYRCASSRSTFPIYNEQFFGPGTRLTVL.

The chain combines TRBV5-1 with TRBJ1-5; unclear D gene. Between the trimmed V and J ends, which lost 0 bases and 0 bases, there was a span of 7 bases. Germline values: CDR1 SGHRS, CDR2 YFSETQ. This CDR3 has 15 amino acids. The CDR3 DNA is TGCGCCAGCAGCTTGGATAGCAATAGCAATCAGCCCCAGCATTTT. Its translation is CASSLDSNSNQPQHF.

V and J are TRBV7-8 and TRBJ1-1; TRBD1 is a possible D gene (5 bases). Trimming took 5 bases from V and 4 from J, leaving 11 bases between them. The CDR3 is made up of 13 amino acids. CDR1 is SGHVS and CDR2 is FQNEAQ in the germline V gene. The CDR3 region is CASSQGRSTEAFF. The CDR3 DNA sequence: TGTGCCAGCAGCCAGGGTAGGAGCACTGAAGCTTTCTTT.

The chain combines TRBV18 with TRBJ2-5; D possibly corresponds to TRBD1 (6 bases). The tail of the sequence fits TRBJ2-7 better, so the J call may be wrong. CDR3 size: 14 residues. The V gene's germline CDR1 is KGHSH and CDR2 LQKENI. The CDR3 region has the DNA TGTGCCAGCTCACCATCGGGACAAAACTACGAGCAGTACTTC. This translates into CASSPSGQNYEQYF.

The J gene is TRBJ2-5, the V gene TRBV5-1; D not resolved. V lost 1 base and J 5 bases, leaving 9 bases between the germline ends. Germline V CDR1 and CDR2: SGHRS, YFSETQ. The CDR3 spans 13 residues. In nucleotides, the CDR3 is TGCGCCAGCAGCTTGTCTGTTGAGGAGACCCAGTACTTC. Protein sequence: CASSLSVEETQYF.

This chain connects TRBV9 to TRBJ2-3, with TRBD1 matching over 7 bases. This CDR3 is 14 amino acids long. Germline V gene data show CDR1 as SGDLS and CDR2 as YYNGEE. With V trimmed by 3 bases and J by 5 bases, 6 bases remained unmatched. The CDR3 loop is CASSGQGLGDTQYF. CDR3 DNA: TGTGCCAGCAGCGGACAGGGCTTGGGAGATACGCAGTATTTT.

A word on this clone: This specimen includes other DNA sequences encoding the same CDR3. The chain carries TRBV6-5 and TRBJ1-1, with D possibly TRBD1 on 6 matching bases. Germline CDR1 MNHEY, CDR2 SVGAGI. The CDR3 has 16 amino acids. Trimming left V 0 bases short and J 2 bases short, with 13 bases between. CDR3 nucleotide sequence: TGTGCCAGCAGTTACTCGAGTTCGGGGGGCAACACTGAAGCTTTCTTT. It encodes CASSYSSSGGNTEAFF.

A few counts support this clone. A much more abundant neighbour one base away suggests this may be a read error. The identical CDR3 is also encoded by other nucleotide sequences in the sample. This chain joins TRBV2 and TRBJ1-6; 8 bases agree with TRBD1. Germline-derived CDR1 and CDR2 are SNHLY and FYNNEI. There are 12 residues in the CDR3. This CDR3 is CASTGTGSPLHF. Here the CDR3 DNA reads TGTGCCAGCACTGGGACAGGTTCACCCCTCCACTTC.

V usage is TRBV6-5 and J usage is TRBJ1-1, with TRBD1 matching 7 bases. V shed 4 bases and J 1 base; nucleotides not matched to a gene: 6. The germline V gene encodes CDR1 MNHEY and CDR2 SVGAGI. The CDR3 has 15 amino acids. CDR3 in DNA: TGTGCCAGCAGTTCGCGACAGGGAGGGAACACTGAAGCTTTCTTT. Its translation is CASSSRQGGNTEAFF.

The chain employs TRBV11-2 and TRBJ1-1; D unclear. Deletions cut 0 bases from V and 7 bases from J, with 12 bases between. This CDR3 is built from 14 residues. Germline lookup yields CDR1 SGHAT and CDR2 FQNNGV. The CDR3 DNA is TGTGCCAGCAGCTTAGAGGCATTAAACTATGAAGCTTTCTTT. Its translation: CASSLEALNYEAFF.

The rearrangement uses TRBV9 and TRBJ2-5, with 9 nucleotides matching TRBD1. The CDR3 is 14 amino acids. V shed 4 bases, J shed 4 bases, and the junction held 5 bases outside the gene matches. Germline CDR1 is SGDLS and CDR2 is YYNGEE. In DNA, the CDR3 is TGTGCCAGCAGCCCGCGGACAGGGGTAGAGACCCAGTACTTC. This encodes CASSPRTGVETQYF.

The J gene is TRBJ1-5, the V gene TRBV4-1; D possibly corresponds to TRBD1 (5 bases). The CDR3 spans 15 residues. V shed 0 bases and J shed 7 bases, with 13 bases lying between them. Germline lookup yields CDR1 MGHRA and CDR2 YSYEKL. In nucleotides, the CDR3 is TGCGCCAGCAGCCAAGAGGGGCAGCGCGGACAGCCCCAGCATTTT. It is translated as CASSQEGQRGQPQHF.

V gene TRBV27 combines with J gene TRBJ1-3; D may be TRBD1 (6 bases). CDR1 is MNHEY and CDR2 is SMNVEV in the germline V gene (reference sequence). The V end lost 1 base, the J end lost 4 bases, and 17 bases lay between the germline ends. This CDR3 has 17 residues. The CDR3 reads CASSLYPQGRGGNTIYF. CDR3 coding DNA: TGTGCCAGCAGTTTATACCCACAGGGAAGAGGAGGAAACACCATATATTTT.